Listed here are 11 T cell receptor beta chains from one sample, sequenced in a study of blood T cell repertoires in COVID-19. Repertoires were generated with immunoSEQ multiplex PCR, while TCRdb's copy carries only in-frame clones and drops some. The sample yields about 97,000 clones, roughly 90% seen once. The sample was peripheral blood. The receptors here all came from a woman between 50 and 59 years old with COVID-19, enrolled during active disease.

The CDR3: CASSLGPSGGVADTQYF. The CDR3 DNA follows: TGTGCCAGCAGCTTAGGTCCTAGCGGGGGCGTAGCAGATACGCAGTATTTT. The chain employs TRBV5-4 and TRBJ2-3; 10 nucleotides line up with TRBD2. J lost 4 bases, V lost 2 bases, and 10 bases had no gene match. The CDR3 has 17 residues. Germline V gives CDR1 SGHNT, CDR2 YYREEE (reference sequence).

This chain joins TRBV2 and TRBJ1-1; D gene ambiguous. Trimming took off 1 base at V and 1 base at J, with 10 bases between the two ends. CDR1 and CDR2 (germline): SNHLY, FYNNEI. There are 15 residues in the CDR3. The CDR3 protein is CASSEGGGRNTEAFF. Here the CDR3 DNA reads TGTGCCAGCAGTGAAGGGGGAGGGAGGAACACTGAAGCTTTCTTT.

V and J are TRBV7-7 and TRBJ2-3, with TRBD1 matching 7 bases. V shed 0 bases and J 1 base; nucleotides not matched to a gene: 1. CDR3 length equals 15 residues. Germline V gene lookup returns CDR1 SSHAT and CDR2 FNYEAQ (reference sequence). DNA of the CDR3: TGTGCCAGCAGCTTAGCTGGACAGGGCACAGATACGCAGTATTTT. Residues: CASSLAGQGTDTQYF.

This clone appeared once. The chain links TRBV7-3 to TRBJ2-6; no clear D. V was trimmed by 0 bases and J by 3 bases, leaving 15 bases between them. The CDR3 extends over 18 amino acids. Germline V gene sequence: CDR1 SGHTA, CDR2 FQGTGA. Here the CDR3 DNA reads TGTGCCAGCAGCTTAACGAGTAGGCGAGGAATTGGGGCCAACGTCCTGACTTTC. It codes for CASSLTSRRGIGANVLTF.

V and J are TRBV28 and TRBJ1-2, with 8 bases identical to TRBD1. CDR3 length: 12 amino acids. V was clipped by 5 bases and J by 8 bases; unmatched bases: 4. Germline V CDR1 and CDR2: MDHEN, SYDVKM. Here the CDR3 reads CASSMTGVGYTF. CDR3 nucleotide sequence: TGTGCCAGCAGTATGACAGGGGTAGGCTACACCTTC.

The chain is built from TRBV7-2 and TRBJ1-1; a weak D match, TRBD1 (5 bases). The CDR3 covers 18 residues. Germline V CDR1 and CDR2: SGHTA, FQGNSA. V lost 6 bases and J lost 3, with 26 bases in between. The CDR3 loop is CASSSPGQPSRRDTEAFF. DNA for the CDR3: TGTGCCAGCAGTTCCCCGGGGCAGCCCTCCAGGAGGGACACTGAAGCTTTCTTT.

The chain carries TRBV5-1 and TRBJ2-3, with TRBD1 as a possible D gene (5 bases). The CDR3 has 13 residues. The V gene lost 7 bases and the J gene lost 6 bases, with 15 bases spanning the gap. In germline, CDR1 is SGHRS, CDR2 YFSETQ. CDR3: CASAPAGSDTQYF. CDR3 sequence (DNA): TGCGCCAGCGCCCCGGCAGGGTCCGATACGCAGTATTTT. The full variable domain, with the rest looked up from reference TRBV5-1 and TRBJ2-3, is KAGVTQTPRYLIKTRGQQVTLSCSPISGHRSVSWYQQTPGQGLQFLFEYFSETQRNKGNFPGRFSGRQFSNSRSEMNVSTLELGDSALYLCASAPAGSDTQYFGPGTRLTVL.

The J gene is TRBJ1-5, the V gene TRBV27; perhaps TRBD1 as D (5 bases). CDR3 length: 14 amino acids. CDR1 is MNHEY and CDR2 is SMNVEV in the germline V gene (reference sequence). Trimming removed 2 bases from V and 1 base from J, with 6 bases in between. CDR3 residues: CASSLAGSNQPQHF. The CDR3 DNA follows: TGTGCCAGCAGTTTAGCAGGGAGCAATCAGCCCCAGCATTTT.

The chain's CDR3 is CASSQEPQGVRDYTF. Written as DNA, the CDR3 is TGTGCCAGCAGCCAAGAACCGCAGGGGGTCCGTGACTACACCTTC. The chain recombines TRBV3-1 (or the pseudogene TRBV3-2) with TRBJ1-2, with 7 bases lining up with TRBD1. The CDR3 covers 15 residues. CDR1 and CDR2 from the germline V gene are LGHDT and YNNKEL (reference sequence). Losses at the gene ends were 0 bases for V and 10 bases for J; bases not matched to a gene: 11.

The chain uses TRBV25-1 and TRBJ1-2; maybe TRBD1 (6 bases). V was clipped by 3 bases and J by 7 bases, with 24 bases between them. Germline CDR1 and CDR2: MGHDK and SYGVNS. CDR3 length: 17 amino acids. CDR3 nucleotides: TGTGCCAGCAGTGATACCCTCGGGGGGGCCTTCCCCCGTGGCTACACCTTC. Protein product: CASSDTLGGAFPRGYTF.

The chain couples TRBV19 to TRBJ1-1; 11 nucleotides align to TRBD1. The CDR3 has 15 amino acids. The trim removed 5 bases at V and 1 base at J, leaving 3 bases unmatched. CDR1 is LNHDA, CDR2 SQIVND, per germline (reference sequence). CDR3 bases: TGTGCCAGTAGTTTCGGGACAGGGGGGAACACTGAAGCTTTCTTT. Translated, it gives CASSFGTGGNTEAFF.